One TCR beta chain is described in this entry. The TRB cDNA libraries were prepared by 5' RACE with UMI labels. After re-calling the 5' RACE reads, TCRdb lists one entry per CDR3 protein, DNA absent. This table lists some 66,000 distinct CDR3 sequences. The entry originates in a study of CXCR3-negative and CXCR3-positive naive CD8 T cells. Germline values: CDR1 SGHAT, CDR2 FQNNGV. This CDR3 spans 16 amino acids. Material for sequencing was naive CXCR3- CD8+ T cells from blood. Documented subset: CD45RO-CCR7+CD27+CD95- naive CD8+ T cells lacking CXCR3 (TNR3-). This clonotype was sampled from a human donor in good health. Some clones in this sample may be carry-over from other donors' samples. The rearrangement uses TRBV11-2 and TRBJ2-5; TCRdb reports TRBD2, a call that lacks DNA to check it against. CDR3 region: CASRGARSGTEETQYF.